This T cell receptor (beta chain) comes out of a study of T cell responses to AZD1222 COVID-19 vaccine. The CDR3 totals 15 residues. Germline-derived CDR1 and CDR2 are SGHRS and YFSETQ. The V end lost 3 bases, the J end lost 0 bases, and 12 bases lay between the germline ends. Profiled with immunoSEQ multiplex PCR; TCRdb holds only in-frame clones, not every one. The sample has roughly 80,000 clones, 88% seen once; the top ten hold roughly 5.1%. The sample here was peripheral blood, taken on day 0 of MenACWY control vaccination. The J gene is TRBJ1-1, the V gene TRBV5-1; D is unclear. This TCR came from an adult in good health. The CDR3 nucleotides read TGCGCCAGCAGCTCCGGGATAGCTGTGAACACTGAAGCTTTCTTT. Encoded protein: CASSSGIAVNTEAFF.